A single sample is the source of the 8 T cell receptor beta chains below, sequenced in a study of T-cell memory formation after mild COVID-19. One entry per CDR3 protein, called by TCRdb with MiXCR from the 5' RACE reads. The repertoire holds 30,000 to 35,000 distinct CDR3 sequences, with around 7.7% as singletons. Specimen: PBMCs or a T cell subset sorted from them (not recorded which). These receptors originate from a man younger than 30 who had mild COVID-19 (a few samples of this study predate the infection). Cell type and time point are not known.

This clonotype was seen ten or more times. This rearrangement joins TRBV7-6 to TRBJ2-1; 10 bases agree with TRBD2. Germline loops: CDR1 SGHVS, CDR2 FNYEAQ. V shed 5 bases and J 6 bases; nucleotides not matched to a gene: 13. The CDR3 consists of 17 residues. DNA of the CDR3: TGTGCCAGCAGCCCCATATTGAGCGGGGGGGCATTCAATGAGCAGTTCTTC. Translated: CASSPILSGGAFNEQFF. Variable domain in full (rest from reference TRBV7-6 and TRBJ2-1): GAGVSQSPRYKVTKRGQDVALRCDPISGHVSLYWYRQALGQGPEFLTYFNYEAQQDKSGLPNDRFSAERPEGSISTLTIQRTEQRDSAMYRCASSPILSGGAFNEQFFGPGTRLTVL.

The table lists this clonotype with a few counts. CDR3 DNA sequence: TGTGCCAGCAGTTTAAGGGGCCCTTGGACTGAAGCTTTCTTT. It translates to CASSLRGPWTEAFF. V gene TRBV12-3 or TRBV12-4 combines with J gene TRBJ1-1; D may be TRBD1 (5 bases). Trimming shortened V by 2 bases and J by 5 bases, and 12 bases separated the two germline ends. This CDR3 comprises 14 residues.

This clonotype has ten or more counts. CDR3 DNA: TGTGCCAGCAGCTTGGCGGGGGGGCCTTCCTACAATGAGCAGTTCTTC. As protein: CASSLAGGPSYNEQFF. This rearrangement joins TRBV7-9 to TRBJ2-1; 9 positions agree with TRBD2. The V gene end was trimmed by 3 bases and the J gene end by 1 base; junction bases not matched to a gene: 4. This CDR3 spans 16 amino acids. The germline CDR1 and CDR2 sequences are SEHNR and FQNEAQ (reference sequence). Supplemented by reference TRBV7-9 and TRBJ2-1, the full variable domain reads DTGVSQNPRHKITKRGQNVTFRCDPISEHNRLYWYRQTLGQGPEFLTYFQNEAQLEKSRLLSDRFSAERPKGSFSTLEIQRTEQGDSAMYLCASSLAGGPSYNEQFFGPGTRLTVL.

Many counts were recorded for this clonotype. The genes are TRBV6-5 and TRBJ1-6; 9 bases line up with TRBD1. Losses at the gene ends were 5 bases for V and 7 bases for J; bases not matched to a gene: 6. CDR1 is MNHEY, CDR2 SVGAGI, per germline. The CDR3 is 15 amino acids. The CDR3 spells CASSLGQGYNSPLHF. The DNA for the CDR3 is TGTGCCAGCAGTCTAGGACAGGGGTACAATTCACCCCTCCACTTT.

This clonotype has a count of ten or more. This sequence joins TRBV6-5 and TRBJ1-1; weak D call: TRBD1 (6 bases). Trimming pared 0 bases from V and 4 bases from J, leaving 12 bases between. This CDR3 is 15 amino acids long. Germline CDR1 and CDR2: MNHEY and SVGAGI. CDR3 nucleotide sequence: TGTGCCAGCAGTTACTCGGGGACAACGACCACTGAAGCTTTCTTT. Its protein product is CASSYSGTTTTEAFF.

This clonotype was recorded many times. The rearrangement links TRBV10-3 to TRBJ2-2; 7 bases line up with TRBD2. The CDR3 sequence is 16 residues long. V trimming: 6 bases; J trimming: 3 bases; junction bases outside the gene matches: 10. CDR1 ENHRY and CDR2 SYGVKD come from the germline V gene. The CDR3 DNA sequence: TGTGCCATCAGCCCCGGCGGGGGTTTGGACACCGGGGAGCTGTTTTTT. Translated, it gives CAISPGGGLDTGELFF.

This clonotype was picked up many times. J is TRBJ2-3 and V is TRBV2; D call uncertain. Looked up from germline, CDR1 is SNHLY and CDR2 is FYNNEI. CDR3 length: 12 amino acids. Trimming pared 2 bases from V and 3 bases from J, leaving 3 bases between. The CDR3 here is CASSEQTDTQYF. CDR3 nucleotide sequence: TGTGCCAGCAGTGAACAAACAGATACGCAGTATTTT. The variable domain in full, completed from reference TRBV2 and TRBJ2-3, reads EPEVTQTPSHQVTQMGQEVILRCVPISNHLYFYWYRQILGQKVEFLVSFYNNEISEKSEIFDDQFSVERPDGSNFTLKIRSTKLEDSAMYFCASSEQTDTQYFGPGTRLTVL.

The sample holds many counts of this clonotype. This chain connects TRBV4-2 to TRBJ1-2, with D uncertain. The CDR3 totals 15 residues. Trimming removed 0 bases from V and 4 bases from J, with 12 bases in between. CDR1 and CDR2 (germline): LGHNA, YNFKEQ. The CDR3 reads CASSQDPQTPYGYTF. The CDR3 bases are TGTGCCAGCAGCCAAGATCCCCAGACACCCTATGGCTACACCTTC.